These 8 T cell receptor beta chains came from one sample sequenced in a study of cytomegalovirus exposure and HLA in healthy donors. 60 Vbeta and 13 Jbeta primers were used in PCR. TCRdb keeps only in-frame clones here, not all; method: immunoSEQ multiplex PCR. This sample's clone table lists about 67,000 clones. Material for sequencing was PBMCs. The origin of the receptors is a boy aged 5-17 years in good health and CMV-seronegative.

The V call is TRBV6-5, the J call TRBJ2-1; D is unclear. The germline gives CDR1 MNHEY, CDR2 SVGAGI. This CDR3 is 13 amino acids long. The V end lost 6 bases, the J end lost 7 bases, and 13 bases lay between the germline ends. The CDR3 DNA is TGTGCCAGCAGACGCGGATGGCCTAATGAGCAGTTCTTC. It specifies CASRRGWPNEQFF.

The gene calls are TRBV5-1 and TRBJ1-4; 7 nucleotides match TRBD1. CDR1 SGHRS and CDR2 YFSETQ come from the germline V gene. J lost 0 bases, V lost 5 bases, and 7 bases had no gene match. This CDR3 is built from 16 residues. The CDR3 is CASSFGTESTNEKLFF. CDR3 DNA: TGCGCCAGCAGTTTTGGGACAGAGTCAACTAATGAAAAACTGTTTTTT.

The rearrangement joins TRBV18 to TRBJ1-5; D ambiguous. The germline V and J ends were trimmed by 3 bases and 3 bases, with 9 bases remaining between them. Germline lookup yields CDR1 KGHSH and CDR2 LQKENI. The CDR3 spans 14 residues. The DNA for the CDR3 is TGTGCCAGCTCACCGTACCAGGTCAATCAGCCCCAGCATTTT. This sequence encodes CASSPYQVNQPQHF.

V usage is TRBV6-5 and J usage is TRBJ2-4; TRBD1 aligns across 9 bases. Germline trimming cut 4 bases from V and 9 bases from J; bases unmatched to any gene: 10. This CDR3 spans 15 amino acids. Per germline, CDR1 MNHEY and CDR2 SVGAGI. The CDR3 reads CASSSRDRVYGIQYF. CDR3 coding DNA: TGTGCCAGCAGTTCCCGGGACAGGGTTTACGGCATTCAGTACTTC.

The rearrangement links TRBV19 to TRBJ2-1, with D tentatively TRBD1 (5 bases). This CDR3 region has 13 residues. V lost 3 bases to trimming and J lost 5 bases, with 8 bases between them. Germline CDR1 and CDR2: LNHDA and SQIVND (reference sequence). CDR3 region: CASSIGADNEQFF. In DNA form, the CDR3 reads TGTGCCAGTAGTATTGGGGCGGACAATGAGCAGTTCTTC.

The chain is built from TRBV28 and TRBJ1-1, with TRBD1 identical over 8 bases. J lost 1 base, V lost 6 bases, and 7 bases had no gene match. This CDR3 spans 15 amino acids. Germline V gene data show CDR1 as MDHEN and CDR2 as SYDVKM. CDR3 loop: CASSPNRGTNTEAFF. The CDR3 DNA sequence: TGTGCCAGCAGCCCAAACAGGGGGACGAACACTGAAGCTTTCTTT. Full variable domain (missing parts from reference TRBV28 and TRBJ1-1): DVKVTQSSRYLVKRTGEKVFLECVQDMDHENMFWYRQDPGLGLRLIYFSYDVKMKEKGDIPEGYSVSREKKERFSLILESASTNQTSMYLCASSPNRGTNTEAFFGQGTRLTVV.

The J gene is TRBJ2-1, the V gene TRBV5-1; 7 bases line up with TRBD2. The V gene end was trimmed by 0 bases and the J gene end by 3 bases; junction bases not matched to a gene: 3. In germline, CDR1 is SGHRS, CDR2 YFSETQ. This CDR3 spans 15 amino acids. CDR3 protein: CASSLVAGDYNEQFF. The CDR3 coding sequence is TGCGCCAGCAGCTTGGTTGCGGGAGACTACAATGAGCAGTTCTTC. The full variable domain, its missing parts supplied by reference TRBV5-1 and TRBJ2-1, is KAGVTQTPRYLIKTRGQQVTLSCSPISGHRSVSWYQQTPGQGLQFLFEYFSETQRNKGNFPGRFSGRQFSNSRSEMNVSTLELGDSALYLCASSLVAGDYNEQFFGPGTRLTVL.

The chain recombines TRBV6-1 with TRBJ2-2; D is perhaps TRBD2 (5 bases). V was clipped by 10 bases and J by 3 bases, with 9 bases between them. Germline CDR1 MNHNS, CDR2 SASEGT. The CDR3 sequence is 12 residues long. Here the CDR3 reads CAIQRDTGELFF. CDR3 DNA sequence: TGTGCCATCCAGAGGGACACCGGGGAGCTGTTTTTT.